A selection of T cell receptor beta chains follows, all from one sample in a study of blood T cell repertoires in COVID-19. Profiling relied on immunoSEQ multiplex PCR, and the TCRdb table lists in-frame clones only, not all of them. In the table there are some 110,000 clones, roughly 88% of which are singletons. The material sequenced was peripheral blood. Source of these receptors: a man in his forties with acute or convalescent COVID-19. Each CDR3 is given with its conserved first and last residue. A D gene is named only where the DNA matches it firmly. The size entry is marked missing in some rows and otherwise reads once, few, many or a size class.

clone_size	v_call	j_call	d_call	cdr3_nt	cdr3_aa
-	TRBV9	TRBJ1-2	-	TGTGCCAGCAGCTCCTACCACGTCTACACCTTC	CASSSYHVYTF
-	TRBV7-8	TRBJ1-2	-	TGTGCCAGCGGCCCGCTGGGGCATGGCTACACCTTC	CASGPLGHGYTF
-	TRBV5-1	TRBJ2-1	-	TGCGCCAGCAGCTACCGGGACTTCTACTACAATGAGCAGTTCTTC	CASSYRDFYYNEQFF
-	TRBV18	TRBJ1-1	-	TGTGCCAGCTCACCAGACAGTGCCGCTGAAGCTTTCTTT	CASSPDSAAEAFF
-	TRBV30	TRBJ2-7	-	TGTGCCTGGAGAACTTCACAGATAAACTACGAGCAGTACTTC	CAWRTSQINYEQYF
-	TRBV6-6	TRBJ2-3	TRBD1	TGTGCCAGCAGCCTTCGGACAGGGGGCAAAGATACGCAGTATTTT	CASSLRTGGKDTQYF
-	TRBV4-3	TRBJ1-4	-	TGCGCCAGCAGCCAAGATCTCGGGGATGAAAAACTGTTTTTT	CASSQDLGDEKLFF
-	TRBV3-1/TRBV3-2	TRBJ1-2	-	TGTGCCAGCAGCCAAGGGACAGACTATGGCTACACCTTC	CASSQGTDYGYTF
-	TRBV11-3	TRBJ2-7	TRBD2	TGTGCCAGCAGCCTCGGGGGGGGCCCGCGCGAGCAGTACTTC	CASSLGGGPREQYF
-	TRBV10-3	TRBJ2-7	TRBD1	TGTGCCATCCGGGACAGGGCAACCTACGAGCAGTACTTC	CAIRDRATYEQYF
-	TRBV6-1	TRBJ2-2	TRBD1	TGTGCCAGCAGTGAGCCCGCCGGGACAGGGTCAGGGGAGCTGTTTTTT	CASSEPAGTGSGELFF
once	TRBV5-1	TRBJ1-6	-	TGCGCCAGCAGCCCCGGGGGGGTAATCAGAGGGGGCTATAATTCACCCCTCCACTTT	CASSPGGVIRGGYNSPLHF
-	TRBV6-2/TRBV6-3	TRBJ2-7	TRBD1	TGTGCCAGCAGTTACCCTAGGGGGCGTCAATACTACGAGCAGTACTTC	CASSYPRGRQYYEQYF
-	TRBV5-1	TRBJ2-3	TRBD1	TGCGCCAGCAGAAGAACCGGGACAGGCACAGATACGCAGTATTTT	CASRRTGTGTDTQYF
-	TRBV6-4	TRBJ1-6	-	TGTGCCAGCAGTCCACGTCGCCCTAGGGGTTCACCCCTCCACTTT	CASSPRRPRGSPLHF
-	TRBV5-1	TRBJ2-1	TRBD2	TGCGCCAGCAGCACTAGGCGGGGGGCGGTCGACAATGAGCAGTTCTTC	CASSTRRGAVDNEQFF
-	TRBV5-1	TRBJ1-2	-	TGCGCCAGCACTCCCGTTTGGGCGGGAACGGATGGCTACACCTTC	CASTPVWAGTDGYTF
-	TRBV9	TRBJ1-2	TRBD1	TGTGCCAGCAGCGCGACAGGGCCTCGTGGCTACACCTTC	CASSATGPRGYTF
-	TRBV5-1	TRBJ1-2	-	TGCGCCAGCAGCTTGGGGGGGACATCGTCTTATGGCTACACCTTC	CASSLGGTSSYGYTF
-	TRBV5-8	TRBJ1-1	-	TGTGCCAGCAGCCCATCCATTCGTAGGAACACTGAAGCTTTCTTT	CASSPSIRRNTEAFF
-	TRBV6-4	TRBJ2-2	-	TGTGCCAGCCGGAAGGACAGCACCGGGGAGCTGTTTTTT	CASRKDSTGELFF
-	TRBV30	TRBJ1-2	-	TGTGCCTGGAGCGGGGGGAGCTTCCTTCCCGGCACCTTC	CAWSGGSFLPGTF
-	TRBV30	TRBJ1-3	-	TGTGCCTGGAGAGTGGGGCCAGGAAACACCATATATTTT	CAWRVGPGNTIYF
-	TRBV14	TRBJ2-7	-	TGTGCCAGCAGCCAAGCCTTCTTCGAGGGAAGCGAGCAGTACTTC	CASSQAFFEGSEQYF
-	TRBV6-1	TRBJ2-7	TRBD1	TGTGCCAGCAGTGGACAGGGGGAGGGCGAGCAGTACTTC	CASSGQGEGEQYF
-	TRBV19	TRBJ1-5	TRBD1	TGTGCCAGTAGTGTCTGGGACAGGGTGAGCAATCAGCCCCAGCATTTT	CASSVWDRVSNQPQHF
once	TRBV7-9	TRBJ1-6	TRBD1	TGTGCCAGCAGTTCGGACAGGGTCAATTCACCCCTCCACTTT	CASSSDRVNSPLHF
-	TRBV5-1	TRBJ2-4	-	TGCGCCAGCAGCTTGGATACAGGGAACGCCAAAAACATTCAGTACTTC	CASSLDTGNAKNIQYF
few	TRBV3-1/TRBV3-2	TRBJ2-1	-	TGTGCCAGCAGCCAAGAAATTGGCGGGGGCCCGGAAAATGAGCAGTTCTTC	CASSQEIGGGPENEQFF
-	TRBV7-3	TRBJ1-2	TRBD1	TGTGCCAGCAGCCCACACCCGGGACAGGGGACTTTCACCTTC	CASSPHPGQGTFTF
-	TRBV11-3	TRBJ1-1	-	TGTGCCAGCAGCTTGACAGTGGGCACTGAAGCTTTCTTT	CASSLTVGTEAFF
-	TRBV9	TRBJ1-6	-	TGTGCCAGCAGCGTAGGTACGGGCTCCTATAATTCACCCCTCCACTTT	CASSVGTGSYNSPLHF
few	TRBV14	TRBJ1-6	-	TGTGCCAGCAGCCAAAGCCCACTCAGGGGAAGGGGTAATTCACCCCTCCACTTT	CASSQSPLRGRGNSPLHF
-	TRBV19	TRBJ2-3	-	TGTGCCAGTTCGGCGGTCAGAACTAGCACAGATACGCAGTATTTT	CASSAVRTSTDTQYF
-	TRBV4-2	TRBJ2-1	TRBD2	TGTGCCAGCAGCCATAGTAGCGGGAGTCAGAATGAGCAGTTCTTC	CASSHSSGSQNEQFF
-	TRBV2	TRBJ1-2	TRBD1	TGTGCCAGCGAATCGGACAGGGAAACTTACCTCACCTTC	CASESDRETYLTF
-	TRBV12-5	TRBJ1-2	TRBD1	TGTGCTAGTGGTTTGGCCAGGGGGAGCGGCTACACCTTC	CASGLARGSGYTF
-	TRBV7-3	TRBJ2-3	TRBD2	TGTGCCAGCAGCCCTTCCGGGACTAGCGGGGGTGATACGCAGTATTTT	CASSPSGTSGGDTQYF
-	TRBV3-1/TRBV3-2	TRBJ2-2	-	TGTGCCAGCAGCCAAGAACCGGGGGGCTTGGGGGAGCTGTTTTTT	CASSQEPGGLGELFF
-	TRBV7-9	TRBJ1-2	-	TGTGCCAGCAGCCGTATATATGGCTACACCTTC	CASSRIYGYTF
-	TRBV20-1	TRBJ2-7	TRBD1	TGCAGTGCTAGTGAACAGGGGGTAGGAACCTACGAGCAGTACTTC	CSASEQGVGTYEQYF
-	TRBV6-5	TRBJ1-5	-	TGTGCCAGCAAGGGGGTCAATCAGCCCCAGCATTTT	CASKGVNQPQHF
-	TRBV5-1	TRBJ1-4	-	TGCGCCAGCAACCCCGGGAACAGTGAAAAACTGTTTTTT	CASNPGNSEKLFF
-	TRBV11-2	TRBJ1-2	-	TGTGCCAGCAGCTTAGGCTCACAGAACTATGGCTACACCTTC	CASSLGSQNYGYTF
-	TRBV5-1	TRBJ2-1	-	TGCGCCAGCAGCTTGGAAACTAGCAGCAATGAGCAGTTCTTC	CASSLETSSNEQFF
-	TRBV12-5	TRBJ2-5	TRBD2	TGTGCTAGTGTCTTGGGGGGGGACGTGAAGACCCAGTACTTC	CASVLGGDVKTQYF
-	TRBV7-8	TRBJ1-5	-	TGTGCCAGCAGCTTAGGGGGAGGGGTTCAGCCCCAGCATTTT	CASSLGGGVQPQHF